This is a list of T cell receptor beta chains from one sample in a study of cytomegalovirus exposure and HLA in healthy donors. Sequencing was performed with immunoSEQ multiplex PCR; in TCRdb, only in-frame clones are kept and a portion is missing. The sample lists fewer than 200,000 clones, more than 70% occurring once. Sample: PBMCs. The receptors shown here come from a woman aged 45-65 years in good health and CMV-seropositive. Both conserved end residues are trimmed from each CDR3.

v_call | cdr3_aa
TRBV9 | ASSGLVGPDTQY
TRBV20-1 | SASGTNEQF
TRBV7-2 | ASSRRVLIRTGELF
TRBV4-1 | ASSQERAGTGELF
TRBV19 | ASSAGGSYEQY
TRBV25-1 | ASRSGAGNTIY
TRBV7-9 | ASSPGRFSYNEQF
TRBV5-4 | ASSSIQGNTDTQY
TRBV9 | ASSGPTYNEQF
TRBV4-1 | ASSQVPWAGLGTDTQY
TRBV29-1 | SFGWGGTEAF
TRBV30 | AWTSGGGGYEQY
TRBV28 | ASSSTNMGSGTRGV
TRBV11-2 | ASSDVRGSSYNEQF
TRBV7-2 | ASSLSGGANTGELF
TRBV6-5 | ASSYSPFSGANVLT
TRBV19 | ASSKPRGQNYGYT
TRBV7-8 | ASSEPDSTLYEQY
TRBV5-1 | ASSFSGSSSYNEQF
TRBV30 | ATSGGETQY
TRBV27 | ASSPYGQGEGGVGYT
TRBV28 | ASSLLRLAGAPGTQY